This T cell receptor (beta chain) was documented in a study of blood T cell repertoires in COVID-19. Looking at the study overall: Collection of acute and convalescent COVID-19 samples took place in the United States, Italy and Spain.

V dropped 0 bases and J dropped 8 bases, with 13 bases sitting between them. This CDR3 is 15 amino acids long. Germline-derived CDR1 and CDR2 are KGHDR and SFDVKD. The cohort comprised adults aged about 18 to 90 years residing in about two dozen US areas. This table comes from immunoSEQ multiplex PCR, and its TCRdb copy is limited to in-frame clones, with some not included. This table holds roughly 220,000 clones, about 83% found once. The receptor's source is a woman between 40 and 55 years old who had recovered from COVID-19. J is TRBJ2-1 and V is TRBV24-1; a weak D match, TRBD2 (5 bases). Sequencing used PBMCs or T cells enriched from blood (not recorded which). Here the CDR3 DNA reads TGTGCCACCAGTGATTTGTGGTCCAACGGGGATGAGCAGTTCTTC. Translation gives CATSDLWSNGDEQFF.